Each of the 23 T cell receptor beta chains below was sequenced from the same sample in a study of blood T cell repertoires in COVID-19. TCRdb's table, derived via immunoSEQ multiplex PCR, lists solely in-frame clones and lacks some. The data show around 250,000 clones, under 90% seen once. The material sequenced was peripheral blood. The receptors stem from a woman between 35 and 50 years old who had recovered from COVID-19.

The genes are TRBV10-2 and TRBJ2-5; 8 bases agree with TRBD1. Germline V gene data show CDR1 as WSHSY and CDR2 as SAAADI. The CDR3 contains 12 residues. J gave up 4 bases and V 9 bases, and 4 bases lay outside the gene matches. Written as DNA, the CDR3 is TGCGCCAGTGGACAGGGCCTAGAGACCCAGTACTTC. This gives the protein CASGQGLETQYF.

This chain uses TRBV6-1 with TRBJ1-1, with unresolved D. Trimming cost V 6 bases and J 1 base, with 9 bases left between them. This CDR3 is built from 13 residues. From germline, CDR1 is MNHNS and CDR2 SASEGT. This CDR3 reads CASRPQENTEAFF. The DNA of the CDR3 is TGTGCCAGCAGGCCACAAGAGAACACTGAAGCTTTCTTT.

The CDR3 region has the DNA TGTGCCAGCAGCCCAGACAGGGGGCGACTATTTGCTAACTATGGCTACACCTTC. It yields the protein CASSPDRGRLFANYGYTF. The chain has TRBV14 and TRBJ1-2; 10 bases fit TRBD1. CDR1 is SGHDN and CDR2 is FVKESK in the germline V gene. V lost 4 bases to trimming and J lost 0 bases; unmatched junction nucleotides: 11. The CDR3 loop spans 18 amino acids.

The chain employs TRBV10-3 and TRBJ2-3; D ambiguous. The CDR3 runs 13 residues. The germline V and J ends were trimmed by 2 bases and 4 bases, with 7 bases remaining between them. CDR1 is ENHRY, CDR2 SYGVKD, per germline. The CDR3 protein is CAISEDMSDTQYF. The CDR3 nucleotides read TGTGCCATCAGTGAGGACATGTCAGATACGCAGTATTTT.

This chain connects TRBV7-9 to TRBJ1-1; D remains ambiguous. Germline V CDR1 and CDR2: SEHNR, FQNEAQ (reference sequence). This CDR3 comprises 12 residues. With 8 bases removed from V and 1 base from J, the gap between germline ends came to 8 bases. The DNA for the CDR3 is TGTGCCAGCCTCCCTTCGAACACTGAAGCTTTCTTT. It translates to CASLPSNTEAFF.

This clone was found once. The chain combines TRBV7-3 with TRBJ1-1, with 8 bases lining up with TRBD1. V shed 4 bases and J 10 bases; nucleotides not matched to a gene: 8. The CDR3 extends over 13 amino acids. Germline-derived CDR1 and CDR2 are SGHTA and FQGTGA. CDR3 coding DNA: TGTGCCAGCAGCTCCGGACAGGGCCGGGGAGCTTTCTTT. Translation gives CASSSGQGRGAFF.

In regard to this clone: The sample holds other DNA sequences that translate to the same CDR3. The chain recombines TRBV7-9 with TRBJ2-2, with TRBD1 as a possible D gene (7 bases). The CDR3 runs 14 residues. Germline V gives CDR1 SEHNR, CDR2 FQNEAQ (reference sequence). Trimming stripped 4 bases from V and 4 bases from J, with 10 bases between. The CDR3 region has the DNA TGTGCCAGCAGCTCGCAGGGGGGCACCGGGGAGCTGTTTTTT. The encoded protein is CASSSQGGTGELFF.

This chain joins TRBV7-9 and TRBJ2-2; 7 positions agree with TRBD2. The germline V gene has CDR1 SEHNR and CDR2 FQNEAQ (reference sequence). The V gene end was trimmed by 5 bases and the J gene end by 7 bases; junction bases not matched to a gene: 10. This CDR3 is 15 amino acids long. Here the CDR3 reads CASSPPREVVGELFF. The CDR3 bases are TGTGCCAGCAGCCCGCCTCGGGAGGTGGTCGGGGAGCTGTTTTTT. Supplemented by reference TRBV7-9 and TRBJ2-2, the full variable domain reads DTGVSQNPRHKITKRGQNVTFRCDPISEHNRLYWYRQTLGQGPEFLTYFQNEAQLEKSRLLSDRFSAERPKGSFSTLEIQRTEQGDSAMYLCASSPPREVVGELFFGEGSRLTVL.

This rearrangement joins TRBV19 to TRBJ2-7; D is perhaps TRBD1 (5 bases). Germline lookup yields CDR1 LNHDA and CDR2 SQIVND (reference sequence). The CDR3 contains 13 residues. Between the trimmed V and J ends, which lost 7 bases and 4 bases, there was a span of 14 bases. The CDR3 loop is CASTNRGQYEQYF. As DNA, the CDR3 is TGTGCCAGTACCAATAGGGGCCAGTACGAGCAGTACTTC.

The CDR3 region is CASSGSGDNEQFF. CDR3 coding DNA: TGTGCCAGCAGCGGGTCGGGGGACAATGAGCAGTTCTTC. The V call is TRBV11-1, the J call TRBJ2-1; a weak D match, TRBD2 (6 bases). The CDR3 length is 13 residues. V was shortened by 5 bases and J by 5 bases, with 10 bases between the two germline ends. Germline values: CDR1 SGHAT, CDR2 FQDESV (reference sequence).

The chain is built from TRBV28 and TRBJ1-4; 7 nucleotides agree with TRBD1. The CDR3 is 16 residues long. Germline assignment: CDR1 MDHEN and CDR2 SYDVKM. J gave up 8 bases and V 5 bases, and 14 bases lay outside the gene matches. Here the CDR3 reads CASSPTTGSLGEKLFF. Here the CDR3 DNA reads TGTGCCAGCAGTCCCACGACAGGGTCCCTTGGGGAAAAACTGTTTTTT.

The chain carries TRBV7-6 and TRBJ2-3; TRBD1 is a possible D gene (5 bases). The V end was cut by 1 base, the J end by 6 bases, with 14 bases between. The CDR3 contains 15 residues. Germline CDR1 is SGHVS and CDR2 is FNYEAQ. In DNA, the CDR3 is TGTGCCAGCAGCTTAGTCTTGGGAAAGGGGGATACGCAGTATTTT. Its protein product is CASSLVLGKGDTQYF. Full variable domain (rest looked up from reference TRBV7-6 and TRBJ2-3): GAGVSQSPRYKVTKRGQDVALRCDPISGHVSLYWYRQALGQGPEFLTYFNYEAQQDKSGLPNDRFSAERPEGSISTLTIQRTEQRDSAMYRCASSLVLGKGDTQYFGPGTRLTVL.

The gene calls are TRBV19 and TRBJ2-2; 9 positions match TRBD2. Germline-derived CDR1 and CDR2 are LNHDA and SQIVND (reference sequence). The CDR3 spans 15 residues. J lost 2 bases, V lost 3 bases, and 1 base had no gene match. The CDR3 here is CASSILAGNTGELFF. The CDR3 nucleotides read TGTGCCAGTAGTATTCTAGCGGGAAACACCGGGGAGCTGTTTTTT. Drawing the rest from reference TRBV19 and TRBJ2-2, the complete variable domain is DGGITQSPKYLFRKEGQNVTLSCEQNLNHDAMYWYRQDPGQGLRLIYYSQIVNDFQKGDIAEGYSVSREKKESFPLTVTSAQKNPTAFYLCASSILAGNTGELFFGEGSRLTVL.

The J gene is TRBJ2-3, the V gene TRBV6-5, with 9 positions matching TRBD2. The CDR3 spans 13 residues. Germline-derived CDR1 and CDR2 are MNHEY and SVGAGI. CDR3 bases: TGTGCTACGTCTAGCGGGACGAGAGATACGCAGTATTTT. Protein sequence: CATSSGTRDTQYF.

This chain connects TRBV29-1 to TRBJ2-3; possibly TRBD2 for D (7 bases). The CDR3 length is 15 residues. The germline gives CDR1 SQVTM, CDR2 ANQGSEA. V was cut by 1 base and J by 2 bases, with 13 bases left in between. The CDR3 DNA reads TGCAGCGTTGAAGGGGGGCGGGGGCCCACAGATACGCAGTATTTT. Its translation: CSVEGGRGPTDTQYF.

The V gene is TRBV3-1 (or the pseudogene TRBV3-2), the J gene TRBJ2-7, with D possibly TRBD2 on 5 matching bases. Germline CDR1 reads LGHDT; CDR2 reads YNNKEL (reference sequence). Deletions cut 4 bases from V and 9 bases from J, with 16 bases between. This CDR3 comprises 13 residues. CDR3 loop: CASSLQIRGGQYF. DNA of the CDR3: TGTGCCAGCAGCCTACAGATTCGAGGAGGGCAGTACTTC.

The chain employs TRBV5-4 and TRBJ2-5; 8 nucleotides agree with TRBD1. Losses at the gene ends were 4 bases for V and 5 bases for J; bases not matched to a gene: 13. This CDR3 spans 16 amino acids. Germline V lookup: CDR1 SGHNT, CDR2 YYREEE (reference sequence). As DNA, the CDR3 is TGTGCCAGCAGCCGCATGAATCAGGACAGGGAGGAGACCCAGTACTTC. Its protein is CASSRMNQDREETQYF.

Here the CDR3 reads CASSPKFEIGRDGTPHRGYTF. CDR3 sequence (DNA): TGTGCCAGCAGCCCAAAGTTCGAGATAGGGAGAGACGGGACACCCCACCGTGGCTACACCTTC. The V call is TRBV14, the J call TRBJ1-2; perhaps TRBD1 as D (6 bases). V gave up 4 bases and J gave up 7 bases, with 37 bases separating them. This CDR3 has 21 residues. Germline-derived CDR1 and CDR2 are SGHDN and FVKESK.

The V call is TRBV19, the J call TRBJ2-5; 7 nucleotides align to TRBD1. V dropped 0 bases and J dropped 5; count of bases not matched to a gene: 6. CDR1 and CDR2 from the germline V gene are LNHDA and SQIVND (reference sequence). The CDR3 covers 15 residues. The CDR3 DNA follows: TGTGCCAGTAGTATAGAGCCAGGGGGTTTTGAGACCCAGTACTTC. This sequence encodes CASSIEPGGFETQYF.

The rearrangement links TRBV7-9 to TRBJ2-7; D call uncertain. V lost 0 bases and J 3 bases, leaving 3 bases between the germline ends. The CDR3 is made up of 12 amino acids. CDR1 is SEHNR, CDR2 FQNEAQ, per germline (reference sequence). CDR3 in DNA: TGTGCCAGCAGCTTAGCTCTCTACGAGCAGTACTTC. Its protein product is CASSLALYEQYF.

J is TRBJ2-7 and V is TRBV7-9, with D tentatively TRBD1 (5 bases). Trimming stripped 5 bases from V and 4 bases from J, with 12 bases between. From germline, CDR1 is SEHNR and CDR2 FQNEAQ (reference sequence). The CDR3 length is 13 residues. As DNA, the CDR3 is TGTGCCAGCAGCCAGACCAACAGGTACGAGCAGTACTTC. Encoded protein: CASSQTNRYEQYF. Variable domain in full (rest from reference TRBV7-9 and TRBJ2-7): DTGVSQNPRHKITKRGQNVTFRCDPISEHNRLYWYRQTLGQGPEFLTYFQNEAQLEKSRLLSDRFSAERPKGSFSTLEIQRTEQGDSAMYLCASSQTNRYEQYFGPGTRLTVT.

This chain uses TRBV6-6 with TRBJ2-7; no firm D call. The germline V and J ends were trimmed by 0 bases and 7 bases, with 16 bases remaining between them. The germline CDR1 and CDR2 sequences are MNHNY and SVGAGI (reference sequence). The CDR3 contains 15 residues. CDR3 nucleotides: TGTGCCAGCAGTTACTCGAGCCAGGCCTCGAGAGAGCAGTACTTC. Residues: CASSYSSQASREQYF.

CDR3 sequence: CAVTGTSGSVSYNEQFF. The CDR3 nucleotides are TGTGCCGTCACCGGGACTAGCGGGAGTGTATCCTACAATGAGCAGTTCTTC. The chain uses TRBV10-3 and TRBJ2-1; 14 nucleotides agree with TRBD2. With V trimmed by 11 bases and J by 1 base, 10 bases remained unmatched. The CDR3 extends over 17 amino acids. Germline V gives CDR1 ENHRY, CDR2 SYGVKD.